What follows are 19 T cell receptor beta chains derived from one specimen sequenced in a study of control samples from healthy donors and cancer patients. Sequencing was performed with immunoSEQ multiplex PCR; in TCRdb, only in-frame clones are kept and a portion is missing. The sample holds approximately 230,000 clones, approximately 80% seen once. The sample was PBMCs. Receptors originate from an older woman with lung cancer.

The chain couples TRBV20-1 to TRBJ1-2; D remains unclear. Germline V CDR1 and CDR2: DFQATT, SNEGSKA (reference sequence). V lost 6 bases, J lost 4 bases, and 9 bases lay in between. The CDR3 extends over 11 amino acids. For the CDR3, the DNA is TGCAGTGCCGACCCCGCCTATGGCTACACCTTC. This encodes CSADPAYGYTF.

This clone was seen only a few times. The chain recombines TRBV11-2 with TRBJ1-6, with D hard to call. Germline CDR1 and CDR2: SGHAT and FQNNGV. This CDR3 spans 15 amino acids. Between the trimmed V and J ends, which lost 0 bases and 3 bases, there was a span of 6 bases. The CDR3, as DNA: TGTGCCAGCAGCTTAGACAGGATCTATAATTCACCCCTCCACTTT. Translated, it gives CASSLDRIYNSPLHF.

The V gene is TRBV20-1, the J gene TRBJ2-3; TRBD1 matches 7 bases. V shed 6 bases, J shed 1 base, and the junction held 7 bases outside the gene matches. Per germline, CDR1 DFQATT and CDR2 SNEGSKA (reference sequence). The CDR3 has 14 amino acids. Here the CDR3 reads CSASKGTGTDTQYF. The DNA for the CDR3 is TGCAGTGCCAGTAAAGGGACAGGCACAGATACGCAGTATTTT.

This chain connects TRBV5-1 to TRBJ2-1; 9 bases line up with TRBD2. The V and J ends lost 0 bases and 10 bases, in that order; junction bases with no gene match: 20. The germline V gene encodes CDR1 SGHRS and CDR2 YFSETQ. The CDR3 has 19 residues. DNA of the CDR3: TGCGCCAGCAGCTTGGGGGGCGGGGGGGCGTTACGGGGCACATTGGAGCAGTTCTTC. It codes for CASSLGGGGALRGTLEQFF.

This chain connects TRBV19 to TRBJ2-7, with D uncertain. This CDR3 is 13 amino acids long. Per the germline V gene, CDR1 is LNHDA and CDR2 is SQIVND (reference sequence). Trimming shortened V by 6 bases and J by 0 bases, and 9 bases separated the two germline ends. The CDR3 sequence: CASSLSPSYEQYF. In DNA form, the CDR3 reads TGTGCCAGTAGCCTGAGCCCCTCCTACGAGCAGTACTTC.

For the CDR3, the DNA is TGCGCCAGCAGCTTGGGTAGGCTAGCGGGAGTTGGCTACGAGCAGTACTTC. It specifies CASSLGRLAGVGYEQYF. The chain couples TRBV5-1 to TRBJ2-7; the match to TRBD2 covers 10 bases. This CDR3 region has 17 residues. Trimming at V came to 0 bases and at J to 3 bases, leaving 9 bases not matched to a gene. Germline V gives CDR1 SGHRS, CDR2 YFSETQ.

The chain combines TRBV3-1 (or the pseudogene TRBV3-2) with TRBJ2-1; 12 positions agree with TRBD1. The CDR3 consists of 15 residues. Germline V gives CDR1 LGHDT, CDR2 YNNKEL (reference sequence). The V gene end was trimmed by 6 bases and the J gene end by 7 bases; junction bases not matched to a gene: 7. The CDR3, as DNA: TGTGCCAGCAGGATGGGGACAGGGGGCTTTAATGAGCAGTTCTTC. Translation: CASRMGTGGFNEQFF.

The CDR3 loop is CAISPTQRNEKLFF. CDR3 in DNA: TGTGCCATCAGTCCGACGCAGCGTAATGAAAAACTGTTTTTT. The gene calls are TRBV10-3 and TRBJ1-4, with unresolved D. The CDR3 extends over 14 amino acids. CDR1 is ENHRY and CDR2 is SYGVKD in the germline V gene. V lost 5 bases, J lost 4 bases, and 11 bases lay in between.

This clone was seen more than once but under ten times. V usage is TRBV18 and J usage is TRBJ1-3, with 7 bases identical to TRBD1. The CDR3 extends over 15 amino acids. V lost 2 bases, J lost 4 bases, and 5 bases stayed unmatched. Germline values: CDR1 KGHSH, CDR2 LQKENI. CDR3 DNA: TGTGCCAGCTCACCAAGGACAGGCCAAGGAAACACCATATATTTT. Protein: CASSPRTGQGNTIYF.

V gene TRBV7-3 combines with J gene TRBJ1-1; D gene ambiguous. Looked up from germline, CDR1 is SGHTA and CDR2 is FQGTGA. The CDR3 has 14 residues. Trimming shortened V by 5 bases and J by 3 bases, and 13 bases separated the two germline ends. The chain's CDR3 is CASSRLGGDTEAFF. CDR3 coding DNA: TGTGCCAGCAGCCGATTGGGCGGGGACACTGAAGCTTTCTTT. Full variable domain (rest looked up from reference TRBV7-3 and TRBJ1-1): GAGVSQTPSNKVTEKGKYVELRCDPISGHTALYWYRQSLGQGPEFLIYFQGTGAADDSGLPNDRFFAVRPEGSVSTLKIQRTERGDSAVYLCASSRLGGDTEAFFGQGTRLTVV.

The chain combines TRBV5-1 with TRBJ2-3, with 14 bases identical to TRBD2. The CDR3 totals 17 residues. With V trimmed by 0 bases and J by 2 bases, 2 bases remained unmatched. Looked up from germline, CDR1 is SGHRS and CDR2 is YFSETQ. The CDR3 bases are TGCGCCAGCAGCTTGGGACTAGCGGGAGGGAACACAGATACGCAGTATTTT. Residues: CASSLGLAGGNTDTQYF.

The chain is built from TRBV7-8 and TRBJ2-7; D may correspond to TRBD1 or TRBD2 (7 bases each). Looked up from germline, CDR1 is SGHVS and CDR2 is FQNEAQ. V lost 1 base and J 3 bases, leaving 13 bases between the germline ends. CDR3 length: 15 residues. CDR3 sequence: CASSLERDSLYEQYF. The CDR3 DNA is TGTGCCAGCAGCTTAGAGCGGGACAGCCTCTACGAGCAGTACTTC.

The chain is built from TRBV12-5 and TRBJ1-1, with D hard to call. CDR1 LGHNT and CDR2 FRNRAP come from the germline V gene. With 6 bases removed from V and 0 bases from J, the gap between germline ends came to 11 bases. The CDR3 extends over 14 amino acids. For the CDR3, the DNA is TGTGCTAGTGGAAGTCAGAATATGAACACTGAAGCTTTCTTT. Translating gives CASGSQNMNTEAFF. Supplemented by reference TRBV12-5 and TRBJ1-1, the full variable domain reads DARVTQTPRHKVTEMGQEVTMRCQPILGHNTVFWYRQTMMQGLELLAYFRNRAPLDDSGMPKDRFSAEMPDATLATLKIQPSEPRDSAVYFCASGSQNMNTEAFFGQGTRLTVV.

This sequence joins TRBV3-1 (or the pseudogene TRBV3-2) and TRBJ1-6, with TRBD1 as a possible D gene (5 bases). The germline V gene encodes CDR1 LGHDT and CDR2 YNNKEL (reference sequence). V was clipped by 0 bases and J by 11 bases, with 11 bases between them. CDR3 length: 14 residues. The CDR3 DNA sequence: TGTGCCAGCAGCCAAGATCCGGGACTGGCACCCCTCCACTTT. It encodes CASSQDPGLAPLHF.

The chain is built from TRBV30 and TRBJ1-1; no clear D gene. This CDR3 has 13 residues. Germline values: CDR1 GTSNPN, CDR2 SVGIG (reference sequence). V dropped 5 bases and J dropped 4 bases, with 14 bases sitting between them. Written as DNA, the CDR3 is TGTGCCTGGTCGACCGGAGGCGGCACTGAAGCTTTCTTT. Its protein is CAWSTGGGTEAFF. The full variable domain, with the rest looked up from reference TRBV30 and TRBJ1-1, is SQTIHQWPATLVQPVGSPLSLECTVEGTSNPNLYWYRQAAGRGLQLLFYSVGIGQISSEVPQNLSASRPQDRQFILSSKKLLLSDSGFYLCAWSTGGGTEAFFGQGTRLTVV.

The CDR3 region has the DNA TGCAGCGTTGCTAGCGGGGGGGGCACAGATACGCAGTATTTT. Translating gives CSVASGGGTDTQYF. This chain uses TRBV29-1 with TRBJ2-3, with 12 bases fitting TRBD2. The germline gives CDR1 SQVTM, CDR2 ANQGSEA. The CDR3 is 14 amino acids. J was trimmed by 1 base and V by 4 bases; bases with no gene match: 0.

In its sample, this clone was seen once. This rearrangement joins TRBV5-1 to TRBJ1-1, with D uncertain. The CDR3 spans 14 residues. Trimming stripped 0 bases from V and 4 bases from J, with 10 bases between. The V gene's germline CDR1 is SGHRS and CDR2 YFSETQ. In nucleotides, the CDR3 is TGCGCCAGCAGCTTGGGGAGTTCGGGCACTGAAGCTTTCTTT. This translates into CASSLGSSGTEAFF.

J is TRBJ1-1 and V is TRBV7-9, with a weak D call TRBD1 (5 bases). The V gene lost 5 bases and the J gene lost 0 bases, with 22 bases spanning the gap. The CDR3 consists of 18 residues. From germline, CDR1 is SEHNR and CDR2 FQNEAQ (reference sequence). The CDR3 DNA follows: TGTGCCAGCAGCCTAGGGGCAGGTGTTCGTGTCATGAACACTGAAGCTTTCTTT. This encodes CASSLGAGVRVMNTEAFF.

A few counts support this clone. The CDR3 sequence is CASSLNSGGVEKLFF. The CDR3 DNA reads as TGCGCCAGCAGCTTAAATTCAGGGGGCGTTGAAAAACTGTTTTTT. The rearrangement joins TRBV5-1 to TRBJ1-4, with 8 bases matching TRBD1. CDR1 is SGHRS and CDR2 is YFSETQ in the germline V gene. CDR3 length equals 15 residues. J gave up 7 bases and V 2 bases, and 7 bases lay outside the gene matches. Using reference TRBV5-1 and TRBJ1-4 for the parts outside the CDR3, the full variable domain is KAGVTQTPRYLIKTRGQQVTLSCSPISGHRSVSWYQQTPGQGLQFLFEYFSETQRNKGNFPGRFSGRQFSNSRSEMNVSTLELGDSALYLCASSLNSGGVEKLFFGSGTQLSVL.